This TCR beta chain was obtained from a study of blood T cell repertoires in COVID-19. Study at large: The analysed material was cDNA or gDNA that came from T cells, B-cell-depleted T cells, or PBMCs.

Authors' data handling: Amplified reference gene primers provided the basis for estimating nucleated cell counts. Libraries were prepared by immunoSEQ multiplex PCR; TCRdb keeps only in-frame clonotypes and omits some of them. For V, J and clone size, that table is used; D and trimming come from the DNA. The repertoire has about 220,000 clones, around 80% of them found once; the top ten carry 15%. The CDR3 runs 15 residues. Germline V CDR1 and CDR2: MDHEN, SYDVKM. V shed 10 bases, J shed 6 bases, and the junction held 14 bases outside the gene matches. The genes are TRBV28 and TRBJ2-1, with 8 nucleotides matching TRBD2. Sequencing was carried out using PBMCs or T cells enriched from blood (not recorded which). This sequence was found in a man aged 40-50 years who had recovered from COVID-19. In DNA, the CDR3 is TGTGCCATCAAGGGGGAGCGGGAGAAGTTCAATGAGCAGTTCTTC. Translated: CAIKGEREKFNEQFF.